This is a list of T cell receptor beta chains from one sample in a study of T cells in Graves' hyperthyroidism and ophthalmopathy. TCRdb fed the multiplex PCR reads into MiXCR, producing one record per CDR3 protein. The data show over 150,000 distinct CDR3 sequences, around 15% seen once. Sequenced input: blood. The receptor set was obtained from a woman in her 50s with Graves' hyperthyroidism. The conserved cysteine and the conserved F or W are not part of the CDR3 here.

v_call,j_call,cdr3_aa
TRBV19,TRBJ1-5,ASSPGQGFGQPQH
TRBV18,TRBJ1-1,ASSPPGVVTEAF
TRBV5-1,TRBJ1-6,ASSLTGGLGSYNSPLH
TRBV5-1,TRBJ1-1,ASSAEVGARTEAF
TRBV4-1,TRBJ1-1,ASSQDRRGSMNTEAF
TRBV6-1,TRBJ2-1,ASRSHPYNEQF
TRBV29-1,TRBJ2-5,SVRGGPLQETQY
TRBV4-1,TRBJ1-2,ASRDSIYGYT
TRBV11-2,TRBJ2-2,ASSSGLAALF
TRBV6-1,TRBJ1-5,ASSAGQGTKRNQPQH
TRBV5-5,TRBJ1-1,ASSFYTNTEAF
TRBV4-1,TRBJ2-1,ASSQVGWRGGRYEQF
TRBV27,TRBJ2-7,ASSLQHPGLDEQY
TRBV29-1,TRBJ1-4,SVAFTAATNEKLF
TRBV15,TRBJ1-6,ATSRGQGYSPLH
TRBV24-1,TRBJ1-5,ATSQGGGGNQPQH
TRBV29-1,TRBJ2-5,SVGVRVFETQY
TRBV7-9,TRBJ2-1,ASSLGAGGSFSYNEQF
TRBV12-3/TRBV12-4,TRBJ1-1,ASSATGLENTEAF
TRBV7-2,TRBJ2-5,ASSLLSSGGSETQY
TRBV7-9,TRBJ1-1,ASSFRYTGKNTEAF
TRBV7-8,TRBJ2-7,ASRQGVAYEQY
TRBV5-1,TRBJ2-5,ASSLGGGLQETQY
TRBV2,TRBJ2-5,ASARTGSQETQY
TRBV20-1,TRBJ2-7,SANSYEQY
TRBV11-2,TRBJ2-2,ASSLEVTGELF
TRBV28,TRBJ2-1,ASSWLRVGRNRRSSYNEQF
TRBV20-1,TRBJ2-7,SAGSVIYEQY
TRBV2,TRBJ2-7,ASRRTAYEQY
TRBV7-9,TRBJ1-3,ASSLGSLGKLGNTIY
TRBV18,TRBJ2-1,ASSPVQYNEQF
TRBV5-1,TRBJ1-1,ASSVTGGEGTEAF
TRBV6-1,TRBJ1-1,ASSEEEHTEAF
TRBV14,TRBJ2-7,ASSSRSQGAYEQY
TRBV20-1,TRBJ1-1,SATRTAMNTEAF
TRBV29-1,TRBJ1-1,SVPSGGYTEAF
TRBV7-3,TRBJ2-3,ASSLSRSTDTQY
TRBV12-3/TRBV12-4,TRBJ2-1,ASSHGPLNEQF
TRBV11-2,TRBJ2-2,ASTRSGGSTGELF
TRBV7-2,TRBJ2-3,ASSLGPREADTQY
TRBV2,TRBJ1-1,ASSTGTGRNTEAF
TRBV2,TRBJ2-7,ASSGTASYEQY
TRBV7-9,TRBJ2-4,ASSLPGGNIQY
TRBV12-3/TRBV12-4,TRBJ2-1,ASSPQRMAPRNEQF